This T cell receptor beta chain was identified during a study of cytomegalovirus exposure and HLA in healthy donors. A few counts support this clone. CDR3 length: 16 amino acids. V lost 0 bases and J 3 bases, leaving 12 bases between the germline ends. Germline V gene sequence: CDR1 LGHNA, CDR2 YNFKEQ. 13 Jbeta primers and 60 Vbeta primers were used for the PCR. Only in-frame clones appear in the TCRdb table, and some are missing; sequencing was by immunoSEQ multiplex PCR. Of 110,000 to 150,000 clones in the sample, more than 80% were seen once. Sequencing input: PBMCs. V gene TRBV4-2 combines with J gene TRBJ1-5; D might be TRBD1 (5 bases). The clonotype was recovered from a woman aged 35 to 49 in good health and CMV-seropositive. The CDR3 DNA is TGTGCCAGCAGCCAAGATTATTGGGGGGACAATCAGCCCCAGCATTTT. Protein sequence: CASSQDYWGDNQPQHF.